This TCR beta chain originates from a study of cytomegalovirus exposure and HLA in healthy donors. PCR amplification relied on 60 Vbeta primers (plus 13 Jbeta primers). The method was immunoSEQ multiplex PCR; TCRdb's version includes in-frame clones alone and lacks a portion of them. The sample has some 200,000 clones, about 80% seen once; the top ten hold about 2.2%. V dropped 0 bases and J dropped 5 bases, with 11 bases sitting between them. Germline loops: CDR1 LGHNA, CDR2 YSLEER. This CDR3 contains 14 residues. The sample was PBMCs. This clonotype originated in a woman under 40 in good health and CMV-seronegative. The V gene is TRBV4-3, the J gene TRBJ2-7; D is perhaps TRBD2 (5 bases). In DNA form, the CDR3 reads TGCGCCAGCAGCCAAGATCCGGGGAGAGACGAGCAGTACTTC. This translates into CASSQDPGRDEQYF.